The 2 T cell receptor beta chains below come from one sample, sequenced in a study of early stage breast cancer tumors. Assay: immunoSEQ multiplex PCR; the TCRdb copy retains only in-frame clones and omits some. The sample has about 72,000 clones, approximately 79% seen once. Material: blood. These receptors came from a person in their sixties with breast cancer.

The J gene is TRBJ2-2, the V gene TRBV7-8, with D maybe TRBD2 (5 bases). Germline CDR1 and CDR2: SGHVS and FQNEAQ. V was cut by 2 bases and J by 7 bases, with 8 bases left in between. The CDR3 is made up of 13 amino acids. The DNA for the CDR3 is TGTGCCAGCAGCTTAATCCGGGGCGGGGAGCTGTTTTTT. This gives the protein CASSLIRGGELFF.

Here the CDR3 reads CATSPNQGYEQYF. CDR3 nucleotides: TGTGCCACCAGTCCGAATCAGGGGTACGAGCAGTACTTC. This sequence joins TRBV15 and TRBJ2-7; D is possibly TRBD1 (6 bases). Germline lookup yields CDR1 LNHNV and CDR2 YYDKDF (reference sequence). This CDR3 spans 13 amino acids. V lost 6 bases, J lost 4 bases, and 13 bases lay in between.